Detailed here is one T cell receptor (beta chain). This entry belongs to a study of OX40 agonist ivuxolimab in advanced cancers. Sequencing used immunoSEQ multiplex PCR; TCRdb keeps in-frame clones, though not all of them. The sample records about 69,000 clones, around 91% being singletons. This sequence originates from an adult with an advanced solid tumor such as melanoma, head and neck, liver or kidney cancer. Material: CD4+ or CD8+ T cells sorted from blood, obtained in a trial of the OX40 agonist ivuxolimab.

This chain's CDR3 is CASSPQTGGDQPQHF. CDR3 nucleotides: TGTGCCAGCTCACCACAGACAGGGGGAGACCAGCCCCAGCATTTT. The J gene is TRBJ1-5, the V gene TRBV18; TRBD1 aligns across 9 bases. The CDR3 spans 15 residues. Germline CDR1 reads KGHSH; CDR2 reads LQKENI. Germline trimming cut 1 base from V and 7 bases from J; bases unmatched to any gene: 5.